This T cell receptor (beta chain) was identified during a study of blood T cell repertoires in COVID-19. TCRdb keeps only in-frame clones here, not all; method: immunoSEQ multiplex PCR. The table shows approximately 240,000 clones, with about 85% occurring only once. The germline V gene has CDR1 WNHNN and CDR2 SYGVQD (reference sequence). V dropped 4 bases and J dropped 3 bases, with 13 bases sitting between them. The CDR3 is made up of 14 amino acids. Sequenced: peripheral blood. This chain uses TRBV10-1 with TRBJ2-7; weak D call: TRBD1 (8 bases). This sequence was found in a man aged 50-59 years who had recovered from COVID-19. CDR3 coding DNA: TGCGCCAGCAGTGCCTACAGGGGGGGCTACGAGCAGTACTTC. Translation: CASSAYRGGYEQYF.